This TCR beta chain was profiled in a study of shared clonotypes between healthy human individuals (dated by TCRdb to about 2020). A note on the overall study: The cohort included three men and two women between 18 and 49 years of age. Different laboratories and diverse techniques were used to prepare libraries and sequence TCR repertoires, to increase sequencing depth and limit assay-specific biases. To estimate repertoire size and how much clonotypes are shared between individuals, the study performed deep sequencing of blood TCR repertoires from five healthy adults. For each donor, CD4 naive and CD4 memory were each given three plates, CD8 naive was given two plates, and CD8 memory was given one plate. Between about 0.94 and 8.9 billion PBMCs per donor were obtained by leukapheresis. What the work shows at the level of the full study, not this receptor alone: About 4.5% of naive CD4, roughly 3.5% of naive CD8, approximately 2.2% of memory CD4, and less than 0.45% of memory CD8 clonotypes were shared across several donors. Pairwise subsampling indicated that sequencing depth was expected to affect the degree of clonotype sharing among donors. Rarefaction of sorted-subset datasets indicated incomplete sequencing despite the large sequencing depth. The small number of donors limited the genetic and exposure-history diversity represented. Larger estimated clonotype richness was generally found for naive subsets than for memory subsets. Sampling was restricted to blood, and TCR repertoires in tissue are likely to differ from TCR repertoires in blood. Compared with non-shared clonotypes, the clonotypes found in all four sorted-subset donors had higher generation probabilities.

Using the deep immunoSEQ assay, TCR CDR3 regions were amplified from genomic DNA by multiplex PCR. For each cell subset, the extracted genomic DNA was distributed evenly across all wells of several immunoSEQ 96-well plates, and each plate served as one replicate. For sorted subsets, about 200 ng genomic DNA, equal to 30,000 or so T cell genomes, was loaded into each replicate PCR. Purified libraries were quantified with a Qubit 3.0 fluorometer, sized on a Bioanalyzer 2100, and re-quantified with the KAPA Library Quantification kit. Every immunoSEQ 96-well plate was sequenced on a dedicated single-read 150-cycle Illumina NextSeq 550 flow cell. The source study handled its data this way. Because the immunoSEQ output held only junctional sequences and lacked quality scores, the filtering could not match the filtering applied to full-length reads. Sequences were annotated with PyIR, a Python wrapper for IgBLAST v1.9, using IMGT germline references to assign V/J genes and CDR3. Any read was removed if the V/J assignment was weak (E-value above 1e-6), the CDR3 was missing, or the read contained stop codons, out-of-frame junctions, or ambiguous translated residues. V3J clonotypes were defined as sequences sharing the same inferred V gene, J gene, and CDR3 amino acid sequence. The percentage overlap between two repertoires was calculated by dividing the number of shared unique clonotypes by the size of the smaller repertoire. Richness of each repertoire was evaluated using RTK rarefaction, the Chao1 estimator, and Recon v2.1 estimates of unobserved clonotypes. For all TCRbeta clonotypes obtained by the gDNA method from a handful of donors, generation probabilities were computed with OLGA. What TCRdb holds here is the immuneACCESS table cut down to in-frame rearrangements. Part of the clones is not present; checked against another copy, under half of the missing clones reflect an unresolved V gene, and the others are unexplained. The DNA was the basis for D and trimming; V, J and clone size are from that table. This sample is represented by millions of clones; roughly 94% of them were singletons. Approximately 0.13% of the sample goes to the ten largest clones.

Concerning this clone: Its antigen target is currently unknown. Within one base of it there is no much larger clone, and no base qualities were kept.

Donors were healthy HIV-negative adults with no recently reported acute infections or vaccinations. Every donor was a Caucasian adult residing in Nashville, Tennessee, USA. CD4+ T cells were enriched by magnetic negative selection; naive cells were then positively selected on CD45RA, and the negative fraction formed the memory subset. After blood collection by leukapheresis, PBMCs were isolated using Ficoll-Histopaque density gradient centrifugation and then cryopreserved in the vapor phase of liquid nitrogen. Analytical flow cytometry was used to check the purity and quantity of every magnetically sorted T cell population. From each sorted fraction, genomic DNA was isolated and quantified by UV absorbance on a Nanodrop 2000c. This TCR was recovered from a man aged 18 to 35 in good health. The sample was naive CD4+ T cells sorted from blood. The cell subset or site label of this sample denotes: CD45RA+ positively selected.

CDR3 reads: CASSLDRANEKLFF. The DNA sequence is given as TGTGCCAGCAGCTTAGATCGGGCTAATGAAAAACTGTTTTTT. Recombination connected TRBV11-3 to TRBJ1-4; no D gene call is confident. Inclusive of the bounding cysteine and phenylalanine, the CDR3 is 14 residues long. Only the CDR3 region is kept as DNA, spanning 42 bases read in frame from base 1. A distance of 5 bases separates the germline ends of V and J, which lose 0 bases and 3 bases respectively. Taken from the germline V gene, the CDR1 and CDR2 loops are SGHNT and YENEEA. Full variable domain (CDR3 extended with the reference TRBV11-3 and TRBJ1-4 proteins): EAGVVQSPRYKIIEKKQPVAFWCNPISGHNTLYWYLQNLGQGPELLIRYENEEAVDDSQLPKDRFSAERLKGVDSTLKIQPAELGDSAVYLCASSLDRANEKLFFGSGTQLSVL.